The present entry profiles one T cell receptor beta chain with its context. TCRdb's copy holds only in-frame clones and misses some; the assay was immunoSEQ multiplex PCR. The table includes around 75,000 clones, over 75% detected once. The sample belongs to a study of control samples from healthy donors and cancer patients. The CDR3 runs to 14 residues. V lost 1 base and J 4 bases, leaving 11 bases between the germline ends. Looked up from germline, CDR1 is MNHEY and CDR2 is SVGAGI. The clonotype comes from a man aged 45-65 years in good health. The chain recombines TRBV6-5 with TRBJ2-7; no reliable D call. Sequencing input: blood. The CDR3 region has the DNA TGTGCCAGCAGTTACTTGGGCGGCAGGTACGAGCAGTACTTC. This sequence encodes CASSYLGGRYEQYF.